Listed below are T cell receptor beta chains from one sample, sequenced in a study of shared clonotypes between healthy human individuals. Some clones are missing from TCRdb's copy, which holds only in-frame ones; the method was immunoSEQ multiplex PCR. The sample includes more than 2 million clones, 93% seen only once; the top ten take about 1.7%. Material: naive CD8+ T cells from PBMCs. Receptors were obtained from a man between 18 and 35 years old in good health. Some clones in this sample may be carry-over from other donors' samples. Both conserved end residues are trimmed from each CDR3. The D gene is left open where the match is weak. The size field is filled for only some rows; it gives once, few, many or a size class.

j_gene,d_gene,v_gene,abundance,CDR3aa
TRBJ2-5,.,TRBV11-2,.,ASSLTRGETQY
TRBJ1-2,.,TRBV7-9,.,ASSLAAPGLNYGYT
TRBJ2-7,.,TRBV7-8,.,ASSLAMTLALHEQY
TRBJ2-1,.,TRBV13,.,ASSSRGLYNEQF
TRBJ2-3,.,TRBV5-6,.,ASSLWEPSTDTQY
TRBJ2-3,.,TRBV29-1,.,SALAPDTQY
TRBJ2-1,.,TRBV27,.,ASTVQGSYNEQF
TRBJ2-7,TRBD2,TRBV25-1,.,ASGEGSYEQY
TRBJ2-2,.,TRBV2,.,ASRSPTGEGTGELF
TRBJ2-3,TRBD2,TRBV11-3,.,ASSRSGTSLTDTQY
TRBJ2-1,.,TRBV7-9,.,ASSYSGGGIYNEQF
TRBJ2-3,.,TRBV6-6,.,ASSGLLDTQY
TRBJ2-7,TRBD1,TRBV28,.,ASRRTGGSYEQY
TRBJ1-5,TRBD1,TRBV30,few,AWSPHTGAGLPQH
TRBJ2-1,.,TRBV30,.,ACQPEGSSYNEQF
TRBJ1-1,.,TRBV9,.,ASSVINMNTEAF
TRBJ1-5,.,TRBV4-3,once,ASSQEWADNQPQH
TRBJ2-1,TRBD2,TRBV29-1,.,SVSLAGFNEQF
TRBJ2-1,.,TRBV5-4,.,ASSSSDNEQF
TRBJ1-1,.,TRBV7-3,.,ASSRTENTEAF
TRBJ2-1,TRBD1,TRBV6-1,.,ASRGQGYNEQF
TRBJ2-7,.,TRBV11-3,.,ASSLGRSNEQY
TRBJ1-1,TRBD1,TRBV28,.,ASSRGQEVPEAF
TRBJ1-5,.,TRBV11-2,.,ASRSGGNQPQH
TRBJ1-1,.,TRBV7-9,.,ASSLDLGRNTEAF
TRBJ1-1,.,TRBV2,.,ASSELTGFMNTEAF
TRBJ1-5,.,TRBV21-1,once,ARDRVSNQPQH
TRBJ2-5,.,TRBV28,.,ASSGNEQY
TRBJ2-7,.,TRBV11-2,.,ASSLDLSYYEQY
TRBJ1-2,.,TRBV5-1,.,ASSWDGGYGYT
TRBJ2-7,TRBD2,TRBV5-1,.,ASSLAESYEQY
TRBJ1-1,TRBD1,TRBV28,once,ASSIPGTVNTEAF
TRBJ2-7,.,TRBV7-9,.,ASSQYTSGTYEQY
TRBJ1-1,TRBD1,TRBV27,.,ASSLKLGRGPGTEAF
TRBJ2-1,TRBD1,TRBV7-9,once,ASSLDRDRYNEQF
TRBJ1-3,TRBD1,TRBV30,.,AWSTTGGSTIY
TRBJ1-2,TRBD1,TRBV15,.,ATSKIDREYGYT
TRBJ2-7,.,TRBV6-6,once,ASRGVSYEQY
TRBJ1-2,TRBD1,TRBV7-2,.,ASSSVGQAVRGGYT
TRBJ2-3,.,TRBV16,.,ASSQLSLYTDTQY
TRBJ2-1,.,TRBV2,.,ASSEQGAASVSSYNEQF
TRBJ2-7,TRBD1,TRBV28,.,ASRDRGAAEQY
TRBJ2-1,.,TRBV4-3,.,ASSLLDRAHEQF
TRBJ2-5,.,TRBV5-1,.,ASSGGQETQY
TRBJ2-1,.,TRBV19,.,ASSIRGENNNEQF
TRBJ1-3,.,TRBV28,.,ASSVQGWTNTIY
TRBJ2-2,TRBD2,TRBV7-6,.,ASRSLAGVPGELF
TRBJ2-7,TRBD1,TRBV29-1,.,SVQTGFYEQY